A selection of T cell receptor beta chains follows, all from one sample in a study of cytomegalovirus exposure and HLA in healthy donors. Sequencing used immunoSEQ multiplex PCR; TCRdb keeps in-frame clones, though not all of them. Counted here are fewer than 120,000 clones, approximately 87% occurring once; the ten biggest clones make up over 1.1%. The specimen sequenced was PBMCs. These receptors originate from a woman younger than 45 in good health and CMV-seropositive. CDR3s include the opening cysteine and the closing phenylalanine or tryptophan. The D gene is left open where the match is weak. Clone size is not always given. Where it is, it says once, few, many or a class for expanded clones.

j_call	v_call	d_call	clone_size	cdr3_aa	cdr3_nt
TRBJ2-7	TRBV6-1	TRBD1	.	CASSDRQGYEQYF	TGTGCCAGCAGTGATAGACAGGGGTACGAGCAGTACTTC
TRBJ1-1	TRBV19	TRBD1	.	CASSINRGLTEAFF	TGTGCCAGTAGTATTAACAGGGGGCTGACTGAAGCTTTCTTT
TRBJ1-3	TRBV6-1	.	.	CASTRRGSSGNTIYF	TGTGCCAGCACCAGGAGGGGTAGCTCTGGAAACACCATATATTTT
TRBJ2-7	TRBV7-2	.	.	CASSLGGTAVEQYF	TGTGCCAGCAGCTTAGGCGGGACAGCCGTTGAGCAGTACTTC
TRBJ2-7	TRBV7-2	.	.	CASSLAGTQYYEQYF	TGTGCCAGCAGCCTCGCCGGGACACAGTACTACGAGCAGTACTTC
TRBJ2-5	TRBV9	TRBD2	.	CASSVLAGGGETQYF	TGTGCCAGCAGCGTCCTAGCGGGAGGAGGAGAGACCCAGTACTTC
TRBJ2-7	TRBV27	.	.	CASSLSWGGYEQYF	TGTGCCAGCAGTTTATCCTGGGGCGGCTACGAGCAGTACTTC
TRBJ2-1	TRBV27	.	.	CASSSEGLFYNEQFF	TGTGCCAGCAGTTCAGAAGGACTTTTCTACAATGAGCAGTTCTTC
TRBJ2-7	TRBV2	TRBD2	.	CASKLGLAGQYF	TGTGCCAGCAAACTCGGACTAGCGGGGCAGTACTTC
TRBJ2-5	TRBV7-4	TRBD1	.	CASSLNRDRGGKETQYF	TGTGCCAGCAGCTTAAATAGGGACAGGGGAGGAAAAGAGACCCAGTACTTC
TRBJ2-7	TRBV7-3	.	.	CASSREEFSEQYF	TGTGCCAGCAGCAGAGAGGAGTTTTCCGAGCAGTACTTC
TRBJ1-1	TRBV5-6	.	.	CASSFGGNTEAFF	TGTGCCAGCAGCTTCGGAGGAAACACTGAAGCTTTCTTT
TRBJ2-2	TRBV6-5	.	once	CASSEQTAAGELFF	TGTGCCAGCAGTGAACAAACAGCCGCCGGGGAGCTGTTTTTT
TRBJ2-1	TRBV15	TRBD1	.	CATSRDTGGSSYNEQFF	TGTGCCACCAGCAGAGATACAGGGGGCAGCTCCTACAATGAGCAGTTCTTC
TRBJ2-2	TRBV5-1	TRBD1	.	CASSLTGSGTGELFF	TGCGCCAGCAGCCTGACAGGGAGTGGCACCGGGGAGCTGTTTTTT
TRBJ2-5	TRBV10-3	.	.	CATSTHPQYQYF	TGTGCCACATCAACGCACCCACAGTACCAGTACTTC
TRBJ2-7	TRBV2	TRBD1	.	CASSRQGGYEQYF	TGTGCCAGCAGTCGACAGGGGGGCTACGAGCAGTACTTC
TRBJ2-5	TRBV6-1	TRBD1	.	CASSDAGTGTETQYF	TGTGCCAGCAGTGATGCCGGGACAGGGACCGAGACCCAGTACTTC
TRBJ2-2	TRBV2	TRBD2	.	CASRLAGTNTGELFF	TGTGCCAGCAGGCTAGCGGGAACCAACACCGGGGAGCTGTTTTTT
TRBJ1-1	TRBV2	.	.	CASSSGLWTEAFF	TGTGCCAGCAGTTCAGGGTTGTGGACTGAAGCTTTCTTT
TRBJ2-3	TRBV7-2	TRBD1	.	CASSFRQGIYTDTQYF	TGTGCCAGCAGCTTCCGACAGGGGATTTACACAGATACGCAGTATTTT
TRBJ1-5	TRBV28	TRBD1	.	CASSLKQGALGQPQHF	TGTGCCAGCAGTTTAAAACAGGGGGCTCTGGGTCAGCCCCAGCATTTT
TRBJ1-1	TRBV6-5	TRBD1	.	CASSLGQGGTEAFF	TGTGCCAGCAGTTTGGGACAGGGGGGCACTGAAGCTTTCTTT
TRBJ1-4	TRBV11-1	.	.	CASFYREKLFF	TGTGCCAGCTTCTACAGAGAAAAACTGTTTTTT
TRBJ1-4	TRBV4-2	.	.	CASSPSRSGEEKLFF	TGTGCCAGCAGCCCGAGTCGCTCAGGCGAGGAAAAACTGTTTTTT
TRBJ1-3	TRBV5-6	.	once	CASSFHDRRNTIYF	TGTGCCAGCAGCTTTCATGACAGAAGAAACACCATATATTTT
TRBJ2-4	TRBV18	.	.	CASSPSGTNQNIQYF	TGTGCCAGCTCACCCTCCGGGACAAACCAAAACATTCAGTACTTC
TRBJ2-5	TRBV2	TRBD2	.	CASRLATETQYF	TGTGCCAGCAGACTAGCGACGGAGACCCAGTACTTC
TRBJ2-7	TRBV7-6	TRBD2	.	CASSLGEAGGGTYEQYF	TGTGCCAGCAGCTTAGGTGAGGCGGGAGGCGGAACCTACGAGCAGTACTTC
TRBJ1-5	TRBV7-9	TRBD1	.	CASSFGTGVISNQPQHF	TGTGCCAGCAGCTTTGGGACAGGCGTGATCAGCAATCAGCCCCAGCATTTT
TRBJ2-2	TRBV10-3	TRBD1	.	CAISEHPTGGGTGELFF	TGTGCCATCAGTGAGCACCCAACAGGGGGCGGCACCGGGGAGCTGTTTTTT
TRBJ1-3	TRBV7-2	.	.	CASSSQGISGNTIYF	TGTGCCAGCAGCTCGCAGGGCATCTCTGGAAACACCATATATTTT
TRBJ1-5	TRBV7-9	.	.	CASSLDSYQPQHF	TGTGCCAGCAGCTTAGACAGTTACCAGCCCCAGCATTTT
TRBJ1-5	TRBV23-1	TRBD1	once	CASSQNGTGDDQPQHF	TGCGCCAGCAGTCAAAATGGGACAGGGGATGATCAGCCCCAGCATTTT
TRBJ2-7	TRBV7-9	TRBD1	.	CASSSPQGVYEQYF	TGTGCCAGCAGCTCGCCACAGGGGGTCTACGAGCAGTACTTC
TRBJ2-7	TRBV30	.	.	CAWGQSYEQYF	TGTGCCTGGGGACAGTCCTACGAGCAGTACTTC
TRBJ2-5	TRBV9	.	few	CASSVGTRRSETQYF	TGTGCCAGCAGCGTAGGAACTAGAAGGTCTGAGACCCAGTACTTC